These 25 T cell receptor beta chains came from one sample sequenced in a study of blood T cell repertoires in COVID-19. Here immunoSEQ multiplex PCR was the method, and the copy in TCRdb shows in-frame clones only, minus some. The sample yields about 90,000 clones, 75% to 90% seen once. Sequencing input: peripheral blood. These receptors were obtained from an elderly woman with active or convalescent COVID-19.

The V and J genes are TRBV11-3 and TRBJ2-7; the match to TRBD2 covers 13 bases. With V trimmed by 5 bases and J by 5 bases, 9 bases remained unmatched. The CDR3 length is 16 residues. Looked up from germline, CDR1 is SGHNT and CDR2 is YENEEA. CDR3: CASSPQGTSGVHEQYF. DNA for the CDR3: TGTGCCAGCAGCCCTCAAGGGACTAGCGGGGTCCACGAGCAGTACTTC.

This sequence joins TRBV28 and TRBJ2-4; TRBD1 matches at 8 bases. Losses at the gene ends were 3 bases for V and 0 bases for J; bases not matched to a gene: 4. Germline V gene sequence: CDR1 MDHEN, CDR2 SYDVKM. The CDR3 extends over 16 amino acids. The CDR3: CASSFHGQGAKNIQYF. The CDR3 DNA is TGTGCCAGCAGTTTCCATGGACAGGGAGCCAAAAACATTCAGTACTTC. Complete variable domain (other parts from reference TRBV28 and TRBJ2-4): DVKVTQSSRYLVKRTGEKVFLECVQDMDHENMFWYRQDPGLGLRLIYFSYDVKMKEKGDIPEGYSVSREKKERFSLILESASTNQTSMYLCASSFHGQGAKNIQYFGAGTRLSVL.

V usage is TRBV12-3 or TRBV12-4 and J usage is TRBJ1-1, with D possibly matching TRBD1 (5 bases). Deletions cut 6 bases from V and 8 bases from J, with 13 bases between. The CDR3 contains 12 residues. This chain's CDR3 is CASSFRAVEAFF. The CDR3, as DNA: TGTGCCAGCAGCTTCAGGGCAGTAGAAGCTTTCTTT.

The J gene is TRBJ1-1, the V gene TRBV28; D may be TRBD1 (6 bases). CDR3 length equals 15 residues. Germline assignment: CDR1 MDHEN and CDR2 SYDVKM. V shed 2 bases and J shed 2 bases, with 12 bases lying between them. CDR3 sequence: CASSLGGQINTEAFF. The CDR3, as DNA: TGTGCCAGCAGTTTAGGCGGACAGATCAACACTGAAGCTTTCTTT.

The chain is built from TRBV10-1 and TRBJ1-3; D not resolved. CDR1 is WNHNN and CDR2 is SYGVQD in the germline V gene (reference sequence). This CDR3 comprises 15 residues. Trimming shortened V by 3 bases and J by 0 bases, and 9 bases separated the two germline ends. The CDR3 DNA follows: TGCGCCAGCAGTGACCCCGGGATCTCTGGAAACACCATATATTTT. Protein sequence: CASSDPGISGNTIYF.

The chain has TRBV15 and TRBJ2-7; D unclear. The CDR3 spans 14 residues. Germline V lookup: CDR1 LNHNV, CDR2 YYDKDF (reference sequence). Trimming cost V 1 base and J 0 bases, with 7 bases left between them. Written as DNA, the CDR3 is TGTGCCACCAGCAGAGGTCCGGGCTCCTACGAGCAGTACTTC. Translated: CATSRGPGSYEQYF.

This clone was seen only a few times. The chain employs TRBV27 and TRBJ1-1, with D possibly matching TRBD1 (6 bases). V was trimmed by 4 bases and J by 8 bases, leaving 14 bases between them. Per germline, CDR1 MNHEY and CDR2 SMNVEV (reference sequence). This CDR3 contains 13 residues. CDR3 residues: CASSWLLGAEAFF. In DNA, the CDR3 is TGTGCCAGCAGTTGGCTCCTGGGGGCGGAAGCTTTCTTT.

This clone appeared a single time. The CDR3 nucleotides are TGTGCCACCAGCAGGCCTCTAGCTCCCCAGTTGGCAGATACGCAGTATTTT. It codes for CATSRPLAPQLADTQYF. The chain links TRBV15 to TRBJ2-3; D is perhaps TRBD2 (5 bases). V lost 3 bases and J 4 bases, leaving 20 bases between the germline ends. This CDR3 region has 17 residues. Germline V gene sequence: CDR1 LNHNV, CDR2 YYDKDF (reference sequence).

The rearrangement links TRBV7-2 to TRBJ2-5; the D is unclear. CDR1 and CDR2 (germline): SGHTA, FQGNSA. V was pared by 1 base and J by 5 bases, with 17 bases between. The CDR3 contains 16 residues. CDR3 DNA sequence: TGTGCCAGCAGCTTAGAATCCGCTTATTCGGTTGAGACCCAGTACTTC. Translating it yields CASSLESAYSVETQYF. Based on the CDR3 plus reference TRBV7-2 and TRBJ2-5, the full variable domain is GAGVSQSPSNKVTEKGKDVELRCDPISGHTALYWYRQSLGQGLEFLIYFQGNSAPDKSGLPSDRFSAERTGGSVSTLTIQRTQQEDSAVYLCASSLESAYSVETQYFGPGTRLLVL.

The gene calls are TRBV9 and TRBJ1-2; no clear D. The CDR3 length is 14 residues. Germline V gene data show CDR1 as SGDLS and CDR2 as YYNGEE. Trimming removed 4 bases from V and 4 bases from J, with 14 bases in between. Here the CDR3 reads CASSPRVSGYGYTF. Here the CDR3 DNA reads TGTGCCAGCAGCCCCCGAGTGTCGGGCTATGGCTACACCTTC.

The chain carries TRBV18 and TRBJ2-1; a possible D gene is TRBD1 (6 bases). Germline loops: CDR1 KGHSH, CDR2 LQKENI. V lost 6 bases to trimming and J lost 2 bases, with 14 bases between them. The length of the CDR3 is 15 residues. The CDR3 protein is CASSPQGLTYNEQFF. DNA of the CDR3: TGTGCCAGCTCCCCGCAGGGGCTAACCTACAATGAGCAGTTCTTC.

The CDR3, as DNA: TGTGCCAGCAGCCACGTCCAAGAGACCCAGTACTTC. This codes for CASSHVQETQYF. The chain employs TRBV14 and TRBJ2-5, with D hard to call. V was trimmed by 3 bases and J by 1 base, leaving 3 bases between them. The CDR3 has 12 residues. CDR1 is SGHDN and CDR2 is FVKESK in the germline V gene.

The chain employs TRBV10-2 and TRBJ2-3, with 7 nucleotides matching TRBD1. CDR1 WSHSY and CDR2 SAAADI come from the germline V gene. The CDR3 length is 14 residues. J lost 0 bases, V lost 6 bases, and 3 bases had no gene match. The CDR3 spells CASSRQGSTDTQYF. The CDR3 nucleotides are TGCGCCAGCAGCAGACAGGGTAGCACAGATACGCAGTATTTT.

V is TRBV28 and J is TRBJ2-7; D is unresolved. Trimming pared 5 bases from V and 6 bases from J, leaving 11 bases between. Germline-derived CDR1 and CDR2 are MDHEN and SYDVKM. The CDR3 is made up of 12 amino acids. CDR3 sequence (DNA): TGTGCCAGCAGTCCCCTCGTGGCCGAGCAGTACTTC. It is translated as CASSPLVAEQYF.

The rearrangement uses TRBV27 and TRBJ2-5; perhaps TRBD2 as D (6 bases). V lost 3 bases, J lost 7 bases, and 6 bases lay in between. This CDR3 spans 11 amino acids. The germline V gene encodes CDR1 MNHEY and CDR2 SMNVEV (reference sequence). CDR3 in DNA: TGTGCCAGCAGTTTGGGGGGGACCCAGTACTTC. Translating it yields CASSLGGTQYF.

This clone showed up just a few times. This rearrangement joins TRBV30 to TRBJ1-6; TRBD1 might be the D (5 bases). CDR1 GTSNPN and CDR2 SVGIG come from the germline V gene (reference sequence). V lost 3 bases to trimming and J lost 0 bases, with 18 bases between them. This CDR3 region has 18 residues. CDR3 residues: CAWSPGPKSSSYNSPLHF. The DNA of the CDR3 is TGTGCCTGGAGCCCAGGGCCTAAATCTAGCTCCTATAATTCACCCCTCCACTTT. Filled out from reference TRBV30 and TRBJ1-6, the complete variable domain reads SQTIHQWPATLVQPVGSPLSLECTVEGTSNPNLYWYRQAAGRGLQLLFYSVGIGQISSEVPQNLSASRPQDRQFILSSKKLLLSDSGFYLCAWSPGPKSSSYNSPLHFGNGTRLTVT.

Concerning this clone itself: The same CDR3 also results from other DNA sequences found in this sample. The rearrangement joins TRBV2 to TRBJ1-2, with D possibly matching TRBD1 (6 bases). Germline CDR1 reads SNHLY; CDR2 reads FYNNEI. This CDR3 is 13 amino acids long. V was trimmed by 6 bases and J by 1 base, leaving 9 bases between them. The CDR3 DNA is TGTGCCAGCAGCGGACAGCTTAACTATGGCTACACCTTC. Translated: CASSGQLNYGYTF.

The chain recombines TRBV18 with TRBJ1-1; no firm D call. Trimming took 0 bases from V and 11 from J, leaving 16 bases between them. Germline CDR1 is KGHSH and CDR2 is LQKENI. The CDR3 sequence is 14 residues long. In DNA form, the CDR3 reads TGTGCCAGCTCACCACCCACGAGAATCCCCGGGGCTTTCTTT. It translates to CASSPPTRIPGAFF.

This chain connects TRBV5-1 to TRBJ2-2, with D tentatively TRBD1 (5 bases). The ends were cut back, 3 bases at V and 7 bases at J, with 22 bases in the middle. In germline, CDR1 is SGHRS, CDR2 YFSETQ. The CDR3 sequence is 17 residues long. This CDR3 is CASSSDLDTASGGELFF. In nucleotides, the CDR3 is TGCGCCAGCAGCTCCGACCTGGACACGGCCTCGGGCGGGGAGCTGTTTTTT.

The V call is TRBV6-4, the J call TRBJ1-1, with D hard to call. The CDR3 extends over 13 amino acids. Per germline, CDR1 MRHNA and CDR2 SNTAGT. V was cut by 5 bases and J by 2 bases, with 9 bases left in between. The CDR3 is CASSTEKNTEAFF. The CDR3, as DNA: TGTGCCAGCAGTACTGAGAAAAACACTGAAGCTTTCTTT.

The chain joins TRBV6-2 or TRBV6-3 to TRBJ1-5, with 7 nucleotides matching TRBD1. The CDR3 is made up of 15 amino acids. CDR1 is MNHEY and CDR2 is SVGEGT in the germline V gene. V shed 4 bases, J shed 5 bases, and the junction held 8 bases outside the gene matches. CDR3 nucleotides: TGTGCCAGCAGTTTCGCACAGGGGAGTTATCAGCCCCAGCATTTT. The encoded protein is CASSFAQGSYQPQHF.

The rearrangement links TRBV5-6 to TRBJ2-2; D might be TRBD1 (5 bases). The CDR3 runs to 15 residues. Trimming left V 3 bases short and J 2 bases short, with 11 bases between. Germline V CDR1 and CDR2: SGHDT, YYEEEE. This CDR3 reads CASSSKTVNTGELFF. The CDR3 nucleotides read TGTGCCAGCAGCTCGAAGACAGTAAACACCGGGGAGCTGTTTTTT.

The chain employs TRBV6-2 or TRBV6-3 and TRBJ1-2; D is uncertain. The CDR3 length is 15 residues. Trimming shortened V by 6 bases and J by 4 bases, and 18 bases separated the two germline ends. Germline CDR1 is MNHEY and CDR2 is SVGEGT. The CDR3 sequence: CASSLRVGGSYGYTF. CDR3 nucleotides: TGTGCCAGCAGCCTCCGGGTCGGAGGGAGCTATGGCTACACCTTC.

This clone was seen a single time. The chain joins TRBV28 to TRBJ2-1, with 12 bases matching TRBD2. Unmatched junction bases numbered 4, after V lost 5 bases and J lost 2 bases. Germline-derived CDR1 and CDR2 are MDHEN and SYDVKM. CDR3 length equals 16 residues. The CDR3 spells CASSRSSGGAYNEQFF. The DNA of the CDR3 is TGTGCCAGCAGTCGTTCTAGCGGGGGGGCCTACAATGAGCAGTTCTTC.

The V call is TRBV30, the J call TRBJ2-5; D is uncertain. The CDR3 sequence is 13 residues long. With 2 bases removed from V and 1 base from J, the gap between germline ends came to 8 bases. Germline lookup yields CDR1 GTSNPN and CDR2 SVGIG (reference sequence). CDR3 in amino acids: CAWSLGLQETQYF. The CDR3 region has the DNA TGTGCCTGGAGTCTAGGCCTCCAAGAGACCCAGTACTTC. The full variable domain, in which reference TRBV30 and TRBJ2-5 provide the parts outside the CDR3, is SQTIHQWPATLVQPVGSPLSLECTVEGTSNPNLYWYRQAAGRGLQLLFYSVGIGQISSEVPQNLSASRPQDRQFILSSKKLLLSDSGFYLCAWSLGLQETQYFGPGTRLLVL.